This T cell receptor (beta chain) was observed in a study of T cell responses to AZD1222 COVID-19 vaccine. Overall study: Pooled in the analysis were second doses at about 4 or about 12 weeks. General study results and limits: Seropositive AZD1222 recipients at baseline numbered only five or six. The reported proportion of spike-specific TCRs targeting unmutated variant regions was nearly half. No repertoire was sampled before or during the peak T cell response, only after it.

On this clone itself: The antigen is not known.

V was trimmed by 4 bases and J by 6 bases, leaving 12 bases between them. The CDR3 runs 12 residues. Germline CDR1 is SQVTM and CDR2 is ANQGSEA. Sequencing was performed with immunoSEQ multiplex PCR; in TCRdb, only in-frame clones are kept and a portion is missing. The sample contains 130,000 or so clones, around 92% of which appear only once. This chain links TRBV29-1 with TRBJ1-2; D gene uncertain. This sample comprised peripheral blood, obtained on day 0 of AZD1222 vaccination. The TCR was taken from an adult in good health. The CDR3: CSVVVPSDGYTF. The CDR3 DNA reads TGCAGCGTTGTAGTTCCTTCTGATGGCTACACCTTC.